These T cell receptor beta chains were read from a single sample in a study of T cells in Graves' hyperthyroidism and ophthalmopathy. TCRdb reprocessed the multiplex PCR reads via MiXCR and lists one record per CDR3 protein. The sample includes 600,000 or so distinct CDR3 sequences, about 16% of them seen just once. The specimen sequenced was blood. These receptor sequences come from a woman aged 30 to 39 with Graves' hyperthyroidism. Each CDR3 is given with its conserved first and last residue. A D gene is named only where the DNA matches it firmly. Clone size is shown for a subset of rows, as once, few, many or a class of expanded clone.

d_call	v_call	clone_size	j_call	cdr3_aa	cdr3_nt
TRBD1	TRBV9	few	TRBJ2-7	CASSAFTGGGYEQYF	TGTGCCAGCAGCGCTTTCACAGGGGGAGGATACGAGCAGTACTTC
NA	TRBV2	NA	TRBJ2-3	CASSEILPRGTDTQYF	TGTGCCAGCAGTGAAATCTTGCCCCGGGGCACAGATACGCAGTATTTT
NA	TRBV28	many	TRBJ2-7	CASSSRAIFYEQYF	TGTGCCAGCAGTTCCCGGGCGATATTCTACGAGCAGTACTTC
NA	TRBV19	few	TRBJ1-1	CASSIVYAGRPEAFF	TGTGCCAGTAGTATCGTCTACGCAGGGCGACCTGAAGCTTTCTTT
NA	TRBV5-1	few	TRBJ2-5	CASSPNGGGQETQYF	TGCGCCAGCAGTCCCAACGGGGGAGGCCAAGAGACCCAGTACTTC
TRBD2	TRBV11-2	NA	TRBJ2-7	CASSFGPGGVLQSYEQYF	TGTGCCAGCAGCTTTGGACCGGGAGGGGTCCTCCAATCCTACGAGCAGTACTTC
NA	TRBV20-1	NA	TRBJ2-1	CSASEGRSSYNEQFF	TGCAGTGCTAGCGAGGGCCGGAGCTCCTACAATGAGCAGTTCTTC
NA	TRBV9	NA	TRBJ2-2	CASSVGGHTGELFF	TGTGCCAGCAGCGTAGGGGGGCACACCGGGGAGCTGTTTTTT
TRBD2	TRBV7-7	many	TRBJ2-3	CASSRSAGVTDTQYF	TGTGCTAGCAGCCGATCAGCGGGAGTCACAGATACGCAGTATTTT
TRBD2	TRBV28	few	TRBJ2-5	CASSLQTSGRADETQYF	TGTGCCAGCAGCTTGCAGACTAGCGGGAGGGCTGATGAGACCCAGTACTTC
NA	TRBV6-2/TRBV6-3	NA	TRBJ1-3	CASSYEGRGNTIYF	TGTGCCAGCAGTTACGAGGGGCGAGGAAACACCATATATTTT
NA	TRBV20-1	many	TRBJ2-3	CSARDAVGTDTQYF	TGCAGTGCTAGAGACGCCGTCGGCACAGATACGCAGTATTTT
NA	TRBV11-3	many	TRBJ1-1	CASTGGHTEAFF	TGTGCCAGCACCGGGGGGCACACTGAAGCTTTCTTT
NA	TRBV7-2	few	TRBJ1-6	CASSFRDKNSPLHF	TGTGCCAGCAGTTTCCGGGACAAAAATTCACCCCTCCACTTT
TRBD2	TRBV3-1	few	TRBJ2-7	CASSQVVAGGRGNEQYF	TGTGCCAGCAGCCAAGTGGTAGCGGGAGGCCGGGGGAACGAGCAGTACTTC
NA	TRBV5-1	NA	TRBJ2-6	CASSLSGGTGANVLTF	TGCGCCAGCAGCTTGAGTGGGGGGACTGGGGCCAACGTCCTGACTTTC
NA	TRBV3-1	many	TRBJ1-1	CASSHKAWNTEAFF	TGTGCCAGCAGCCATAAGGCTTGGAACACTGAAGCTTTCTTT
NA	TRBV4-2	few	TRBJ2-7	CASSQLALSSYEQYF	TGTGCCAGCAGCCAACTAGCGCTGAGCTCCTACGAGCAGTACTTC
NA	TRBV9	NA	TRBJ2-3	CASSVVSGSDTQYF	TGTGCCAGCAGCGTAGTGTCAGGGTCGGATACGCAGTATTTT
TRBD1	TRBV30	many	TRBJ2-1	CAWSLGTGGYNEQFF	TGTGCCTGGAGTCTAGGGACAGGGGGTTACAATGAGCAGTTCTTC
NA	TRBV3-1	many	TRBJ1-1	CASSKMGGNTEAFF	TGTGCCAGCAGCAAGATGGGGGGGAACACTGAAGCTTTCTTT
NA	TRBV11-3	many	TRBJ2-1	CASSSRRAGNEQFF	TGTGCCAGCAGCTCGCGGAGGGCGGGCAATGAGCAGTTCTTC
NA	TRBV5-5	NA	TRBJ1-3	CASTGTDTGNTIYF	TGTGCCAGCACCGGGACCGATACTGGAAACACCATATATTTT
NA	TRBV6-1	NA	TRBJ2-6	CASSELQGPSGANVLTF	TGTGCCAGCAGTGAACTGCAGGGTCCCTCTGGGGCCAACGTCCTGACTTTC
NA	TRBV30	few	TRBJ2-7	CACTLSYEQYF	TGTGCCTGTACCTTATCCTACGAGCAGTACTTC
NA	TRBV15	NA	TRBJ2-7	CATRGTTTYEQYF	TGTGCCACCAGGGGTACTACGACCTACGAGCAGTACTTC
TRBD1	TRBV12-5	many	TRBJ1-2	CASLKGQGSDGYTF	TGTGCTAGCCTTAAGGGACAGGGAAGCGATGGCTACACCTTC
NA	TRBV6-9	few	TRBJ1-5	CASSYKIGQPQHF	TGTGCCAGCAGTTACAAGATCGGTCAGCCCCAGCATTTT
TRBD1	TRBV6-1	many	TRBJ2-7	CASTLTSRSGQGAYEQYF	TGTGCCAGCACTTTAACTTCTCGATCGGGACAGGGGGCTTACGAGCAGTACTTC